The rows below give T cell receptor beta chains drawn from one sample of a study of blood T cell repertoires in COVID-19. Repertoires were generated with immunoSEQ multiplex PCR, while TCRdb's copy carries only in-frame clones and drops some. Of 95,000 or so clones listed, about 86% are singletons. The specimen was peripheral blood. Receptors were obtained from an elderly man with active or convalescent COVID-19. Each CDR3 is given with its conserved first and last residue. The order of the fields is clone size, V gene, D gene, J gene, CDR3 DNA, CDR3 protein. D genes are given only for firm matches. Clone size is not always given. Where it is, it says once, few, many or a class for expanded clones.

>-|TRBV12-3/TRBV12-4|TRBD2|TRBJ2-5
TGTGCCAGCAGTTCCGGGAGGTTGGAGACCCAGTACTTC
CASSSGRLETQYF
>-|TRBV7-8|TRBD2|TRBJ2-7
TGTGCCAGCAGCTTAGCTCTGGGGGGAGGGCCCTACGAGCAGTACTTC
CASSLALGGGPYEQYF
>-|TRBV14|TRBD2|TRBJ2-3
TGTGCCAGCAGCCAAGGGTTTAGCGGGCGCACAGATACGCAGTATTTT
CASSQGFSGRTDTQYF
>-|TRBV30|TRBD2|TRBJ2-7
TGTGCCTGGAGTGGACTAGCGGGAGGTACCTACGAGCAGTACTTC
CAWSGLAGGTYEQYF
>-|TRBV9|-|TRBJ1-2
TGTGCCAGCAGCTCGGGGGGGAACTATGGCTACACCTTC
CASSSGGNYGYTF
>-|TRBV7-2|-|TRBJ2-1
TGTGCCAGCAGCTTCCGAGTTGGCAATGAGCAGTTCTTC
CASSFRVGNEQFF
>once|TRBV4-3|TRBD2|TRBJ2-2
TGCGCCAGCAGCCAAGAGGTGGCGGGAGGCCCCATCGGGGAGCTGTTTTTT
CASSQEVAGGPIGELFF
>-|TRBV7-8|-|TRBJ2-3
TGTGCCAGCAGCGAGAAGACAGGGAGGAAGGCTAGCGGGCCCTGGGATACGCAGTATTTT
CASSEKTGRKASGPWDTQYF
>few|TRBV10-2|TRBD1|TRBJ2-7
TGCGCCAGCAGGTTGGGACAGGGGAGTTACGAGCAGTACTTC
CASRLGQGSYEQYF
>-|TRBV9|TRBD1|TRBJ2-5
TGTGCCAGCAGCGTAGACCCAGGGGGACAAGAGACCCAGTACTTC
CASSVDPGGQETQYF
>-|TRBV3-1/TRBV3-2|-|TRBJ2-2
TGTGCCAGCAGCCAAGTAGTGAGCGGGGAGCTGTTTTTT
CASSQVVSGELFF
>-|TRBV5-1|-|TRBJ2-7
TGCGCCAGCAGCTTGGTCGTAGGAGCGAATTCCTACGAGCAGTACTTC
CASSLVVGANSYEQYF
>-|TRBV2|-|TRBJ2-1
TGTGCCAGCAAGCAGGACAATGAGCAGTTCTTC
CASKQDNEQFF
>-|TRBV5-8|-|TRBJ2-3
TGTGCCAGCAGCCGCGCCCGGGGGACTCGAAGCACAGATACGCAGTATTTT
CASSRARGTRSTDTQYF
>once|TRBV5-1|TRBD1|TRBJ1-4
TGCGCCAGCAGCCTAGGGGACAGTGGATCTTCAACTAATGAAAAACTGTTTTTT
CASSLGDSGSSTNEKLFF
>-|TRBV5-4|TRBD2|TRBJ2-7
TGTGCCAGCAGCTTTTTAACTAGCGGGACCTACGAGCAGTACTTC
CASSFLTSGTYEQYF
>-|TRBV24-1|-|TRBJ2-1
TGTGCCACCAGTGAGGGGGACTTCCGAGGGCAGTTCTTC
CATSEGDFRGQFF
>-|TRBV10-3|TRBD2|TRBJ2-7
TGTGCCATCAGTGAAGGAGCGGGAGGCTACGAGCAGTACTTC
CAISEGAGGYEQYF
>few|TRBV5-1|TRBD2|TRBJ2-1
TGCGCCAGCAGCCCGGCGGGACTAGGATTTGGGAATGAGCAGTTCTTC
CASSPAGLGFGNEQFF
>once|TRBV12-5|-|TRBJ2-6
TGTGCTAGTGGTTTGATCCCGGCTGGGGCCAACGTCCTGACTTTC
CASGLIPAGANVLTF
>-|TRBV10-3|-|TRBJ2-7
TGTGCCACCGAGGACAGGACGGGGGCCTACGAGCAGTACTTC
CATEDRTGAYEQYF
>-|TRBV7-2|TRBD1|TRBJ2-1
TGTGCCAGCAGCCCATTGGGACAGGGGGCCTACAATGAGCAGTTCTTC
CASSPLGQGAYNEQFF
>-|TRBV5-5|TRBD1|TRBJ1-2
TGTGCCAGCAGCAGCTGGACAGGGGGCGTTGGCTATGGCTACACCTTC
CASSSWTGGVGYGYTF
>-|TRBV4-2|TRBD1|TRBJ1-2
TGTGCCAGCAGCCCGACAGGGTATGGCTACACCTTC
CASSPTGYGYTF
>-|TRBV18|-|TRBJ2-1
TGTGCCAGCTCACCTCAGCCGGGACAAGAGCAGTTCTTC
CASSPQPGQEQFF
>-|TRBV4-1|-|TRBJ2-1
TGCGCCAGCAGCCAAGATTTGGTAGCGCCCAATGAGCAGTTCTTC
CASSQDLVAPNEQFF
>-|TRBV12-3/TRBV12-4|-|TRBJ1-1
TGTGCCAGCAGTTTGCGTTCGAACACTGAAGCTTTCTTT
CASSLRSNTEAFF
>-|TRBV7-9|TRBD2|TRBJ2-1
TGTGCCAGCAGCCGGACTAGCGGGGCCTACAATGAGCAGTTCTTC
CASSRTSGAYNEQFF
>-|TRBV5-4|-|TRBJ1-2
TGTGCCAGCAGCCCGCAACAGGGCGCGGGCTATGGCTACACCTTC
CASSPQQGAGYGYTF
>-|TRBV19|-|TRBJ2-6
TGTGCCAGTAGATCAGGGATTTTCTCTGGGGCCAACGTCCTGACTTTC
CASRSGIFSGANVLTF
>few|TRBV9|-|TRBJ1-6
TGTGCCAGCAGCACGGGCGAGAGGGATTCACCCCTCCACTTT
CASSTGERDSPLHF
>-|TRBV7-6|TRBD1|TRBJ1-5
TGTGCCAGCAGCCTTGGACAGGGAGTTTCCCAGCCCCAGCATTTT
CASSLGQGVSQPQHF
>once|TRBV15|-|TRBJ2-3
TGTGCCACCAGCAGGCAGGGTTCACCAGATACGCAGTATTTT
CATSRQGSPDTQYF
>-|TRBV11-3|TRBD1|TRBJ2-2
TGTGCCAGCAGCCCGGGACAGGGGCGGGCCGGGGAGCTGTTTTTT
CASSPGQGRAGELFF
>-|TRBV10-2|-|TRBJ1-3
TGCGCCAGCAGTCCCTCCTCTGGAAACACCATATATTTT
CASSPSSGNTIYF
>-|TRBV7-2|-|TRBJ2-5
TGTGCCAGCAGCTTACAGGGCGGCCAAGAGACCCAGTACTTC
CASSLQGGQETQYF
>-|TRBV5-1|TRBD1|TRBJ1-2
TGCGCCAGCAGACAAGCCGGGACAGTCAACTATGGCTACACCTTC
CASRQAGTVNYGYTF
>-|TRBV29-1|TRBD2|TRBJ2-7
TGCAGCGTGGGGGGACTAGCGGGAGGGACGTACCACGAGCAGTACTTC
CSVGGLAGGTYHEQYF
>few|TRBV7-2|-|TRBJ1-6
TGTGCCAGCAGCGCCATCGGGACCCCACAGGGTCTCCACTTT
CASSAIGTPQGLHF
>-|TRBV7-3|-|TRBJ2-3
TGTGCCAGCAGCTCAGGACAGCCTAGCACAGATACGCAGTATTTT
CASSSGQPSTDTQYF
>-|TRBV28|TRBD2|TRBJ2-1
TGTGCCAGCAGCCCTAGAGGGAGACTAGCGCGGAGCAATGAGCAGTTCTTC
CASSPRGRLARSNEQFF
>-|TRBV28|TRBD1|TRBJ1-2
TGTGCCAGCGGGGACAGTCACCACTATGGCTACACCTTC
CASGDSHHYGYTF
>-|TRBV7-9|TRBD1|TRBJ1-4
TGTGCCAGCAGCTACCGGACAGGAACTAATGAAAAACTGTTTTTT
CASSYRTGTNEKLFF
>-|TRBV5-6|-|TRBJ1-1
TGTGCCAGCAGCTCCTTATCAGGGGAACCTATGAACACTGAAGCTTTCTTT
CASSSLSGEPMNTEAFF
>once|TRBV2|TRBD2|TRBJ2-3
TGTGCCAGCAGTGAAAGCGGGGGGGGCCAGTATTTT
CASSESGGGQYF
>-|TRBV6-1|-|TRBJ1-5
TGTGCCAGCAGTGACAGGGGACAGCCCCAGCATTTT
CASSDRGQPQHF
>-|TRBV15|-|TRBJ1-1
TGTGCCACCAGCAGAGATTATCGGGGGGAGACTGAAGCTTTCTTT
CATSRDYRGETEAFF
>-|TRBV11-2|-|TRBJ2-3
TGTGCCAGCAGTCTGGGGGCAGCGGGAATCCCAGATACGCAGTATTTT
CASSLGAAGIPDTQYF
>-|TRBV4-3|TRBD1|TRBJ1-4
TGCGCCAGCAGCCAAGTATTCAGGGGGCAAGAAAAACTGTTTTTT
CASSQVFRGQEKLFF
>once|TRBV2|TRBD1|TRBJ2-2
TGTGCCAGCAGTGTACAGGGGCGCACCGGGGAGCTGTTTTTT
CASSVQGRTGELFF
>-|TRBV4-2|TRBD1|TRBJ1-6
TGTGCCAGCAGCCAAGCGGGGCAGGGGGATTATAATTCACCCCTCCACTTT
CASSQAGQGDYNSPLHF
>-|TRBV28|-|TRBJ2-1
TGTGCCAGCACTATGGAGGGGGCGCAGTACAATGAGCAGTTCTTC
CASTMEGAQYNEQFF
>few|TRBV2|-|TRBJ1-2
TGTGCCAGCAGTGATTTGGGCCTCTATGGCTACACCTTC
CASSDLGLYGYTF
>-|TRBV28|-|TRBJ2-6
TGTGCCAGCAGACCAGGATCGTTGGGGGCCAACGTCCTGACTTTC
CASRPGSLGANVLTF
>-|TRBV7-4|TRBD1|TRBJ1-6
TGTGCCAGCAGCTTAGGTGTCCGAGGACAGGCGGCTTCACCCCTCCACTTT
CASSLGVRGQAASPLHF
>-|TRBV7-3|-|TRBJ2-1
TGTGCCAGCAGCCAGACTAATTTGAATGAGCAGTTCTTC
CASSQTNLNEQFF
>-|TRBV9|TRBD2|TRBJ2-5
TGTGCCAGCAGCGTAAGCGGGAGTTTGGGGTACCAAGAGACCCAGTACTTC
CASSVSGSLGYQETQYF